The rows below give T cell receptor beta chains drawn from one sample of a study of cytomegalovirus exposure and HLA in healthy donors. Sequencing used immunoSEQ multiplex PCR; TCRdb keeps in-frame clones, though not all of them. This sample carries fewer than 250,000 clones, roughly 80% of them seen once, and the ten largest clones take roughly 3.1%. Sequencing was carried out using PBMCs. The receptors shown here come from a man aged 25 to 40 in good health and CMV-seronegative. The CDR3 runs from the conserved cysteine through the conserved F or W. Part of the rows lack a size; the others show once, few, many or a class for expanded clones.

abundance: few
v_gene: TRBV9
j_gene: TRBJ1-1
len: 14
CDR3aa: CASSAPNRDTEAFF

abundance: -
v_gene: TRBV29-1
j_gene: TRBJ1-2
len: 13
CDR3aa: CSVERQGARGYTF

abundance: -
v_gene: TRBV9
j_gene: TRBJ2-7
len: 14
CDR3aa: CASSDRGQGHEQYF

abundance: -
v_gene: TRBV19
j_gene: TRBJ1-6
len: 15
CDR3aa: CASSPRGPYNSPLHF

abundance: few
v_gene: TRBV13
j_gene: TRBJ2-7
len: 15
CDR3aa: CASSSGTSGGYEQYF

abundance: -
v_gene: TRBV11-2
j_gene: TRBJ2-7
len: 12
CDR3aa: CASSLLLHEQYF

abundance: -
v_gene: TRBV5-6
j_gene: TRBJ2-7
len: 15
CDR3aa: CASSLVVAGSYEQYF

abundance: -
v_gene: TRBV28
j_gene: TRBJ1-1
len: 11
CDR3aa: CASPSDTEAFF

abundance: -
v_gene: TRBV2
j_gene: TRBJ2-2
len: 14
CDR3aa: CASSQQGHTGELFF

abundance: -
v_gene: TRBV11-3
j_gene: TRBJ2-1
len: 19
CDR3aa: CASSLRGTSGTSSYNEQFF

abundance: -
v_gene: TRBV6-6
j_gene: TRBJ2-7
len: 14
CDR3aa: CASSSTGGSYEQYF

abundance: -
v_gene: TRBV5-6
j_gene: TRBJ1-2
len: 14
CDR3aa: CASSIFGGADGYTF

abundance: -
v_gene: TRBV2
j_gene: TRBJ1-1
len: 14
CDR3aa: CASSDDRGNSEAFF

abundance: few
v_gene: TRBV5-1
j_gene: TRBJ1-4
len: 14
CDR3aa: CASSLQGIPEKLFF

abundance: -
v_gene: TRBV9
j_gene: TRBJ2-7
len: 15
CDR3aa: CASSGEQGWAYEQYF

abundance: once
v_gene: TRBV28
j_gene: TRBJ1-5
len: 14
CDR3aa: CASRVDRVVQPQHF

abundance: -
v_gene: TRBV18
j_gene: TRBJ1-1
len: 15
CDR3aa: CASSLAGGRNTEAFF

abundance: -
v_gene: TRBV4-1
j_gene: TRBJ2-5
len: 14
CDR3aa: CASSQLPSHRAQYF

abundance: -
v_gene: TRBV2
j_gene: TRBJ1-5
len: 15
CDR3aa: CASSSQGGSNQPQHF

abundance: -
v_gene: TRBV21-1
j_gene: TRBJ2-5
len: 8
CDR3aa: CARETQYF

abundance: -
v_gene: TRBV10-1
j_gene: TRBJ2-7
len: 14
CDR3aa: CASSEYRSSYEQYF

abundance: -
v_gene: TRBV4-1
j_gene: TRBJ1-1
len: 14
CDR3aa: CASSQDRVNTEAFF

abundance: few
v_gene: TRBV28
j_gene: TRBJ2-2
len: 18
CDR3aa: CASSLWQGVRTNTGELFF

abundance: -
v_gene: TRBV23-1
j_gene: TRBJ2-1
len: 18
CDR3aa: CASPRWTSGGISYNEQFF

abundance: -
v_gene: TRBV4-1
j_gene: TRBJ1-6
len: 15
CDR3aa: CASLQDRTGVGPLHF

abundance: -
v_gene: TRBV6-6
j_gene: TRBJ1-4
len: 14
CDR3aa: CASLWHATNEKLFF

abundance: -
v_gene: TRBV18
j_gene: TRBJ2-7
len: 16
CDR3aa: CASSTTGTGNSYEQYF

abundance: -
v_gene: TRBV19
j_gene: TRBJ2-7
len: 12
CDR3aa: CASSMYGGEQYF

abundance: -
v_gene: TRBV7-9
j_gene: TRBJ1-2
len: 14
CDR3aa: CASRFGTGGKGYTF

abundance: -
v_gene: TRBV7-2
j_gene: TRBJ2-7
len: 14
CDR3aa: CASSLSGGAHEQYF

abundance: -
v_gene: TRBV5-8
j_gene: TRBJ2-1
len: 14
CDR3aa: CASSRGQGGNEQFF

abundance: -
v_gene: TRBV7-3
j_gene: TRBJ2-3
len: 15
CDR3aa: CASSRGGGDTDTQYF

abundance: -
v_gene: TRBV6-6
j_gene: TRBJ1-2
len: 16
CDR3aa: CASSSPDRTYNYGYTF

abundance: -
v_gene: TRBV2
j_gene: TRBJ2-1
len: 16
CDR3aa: CASSERLAPPYNEQFF

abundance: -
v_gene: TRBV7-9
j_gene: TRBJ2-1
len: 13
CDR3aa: CASSLAALDEQFF

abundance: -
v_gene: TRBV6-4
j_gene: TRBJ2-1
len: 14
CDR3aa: CASSEAGGNNEQFF

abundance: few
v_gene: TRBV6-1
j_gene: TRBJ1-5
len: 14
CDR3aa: CASRDRGSNQPQHF

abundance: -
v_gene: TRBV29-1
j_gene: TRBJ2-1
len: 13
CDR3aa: CSVRAGNKIEQFF

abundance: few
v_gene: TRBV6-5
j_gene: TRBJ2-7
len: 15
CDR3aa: CASSYTGIRAYEQYF

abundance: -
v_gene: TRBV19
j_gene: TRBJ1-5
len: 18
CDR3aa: CATLKRTTRGWDNQPQHF

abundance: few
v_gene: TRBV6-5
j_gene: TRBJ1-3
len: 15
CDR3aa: CASSYDGGSGNTIYF

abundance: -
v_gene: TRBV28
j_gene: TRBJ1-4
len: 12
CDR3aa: CATGALNEKLFF

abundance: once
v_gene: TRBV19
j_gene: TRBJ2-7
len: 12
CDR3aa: CASSGTAYEQYF

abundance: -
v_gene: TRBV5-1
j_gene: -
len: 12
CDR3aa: CASREGRYEQYF

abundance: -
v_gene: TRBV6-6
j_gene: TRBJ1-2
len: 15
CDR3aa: CASSNGTGRRYGYTF

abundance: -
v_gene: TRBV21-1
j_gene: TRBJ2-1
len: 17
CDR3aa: CASSKVLFRPSYNEQFF

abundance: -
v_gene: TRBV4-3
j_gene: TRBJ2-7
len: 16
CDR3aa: CASSQRVTGGAGEQYF

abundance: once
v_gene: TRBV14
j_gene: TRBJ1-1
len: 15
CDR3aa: CASTSGANVNTEAFF